This T cell receptor (beta chain) was sequenced for a study of control samples from healthy donors and cancer patients. Repertoires were generated with immunoSEQ multiplex PCR, while TCRdb's copy carries only in-frame clones and drops some. The top ten clones hold 15% to 20% of a sample with tens of thousands of clones, 85% of them seen once. The CDR3 consists of 16 residues. From germline, CDR1 is SGDLS and CDR2 YYNGEE. V dropped 0 bases and J dropped 5; count of bases not matched to a gene: 9. The TCR was taken from a man aged 25 to 40 in good health. The sample consisted of blood. J is TRBJ2-5 and V is TRBV9; TRBD1 matches at 8 bases. This chain's CDR3 is CASSVVGTGGGETQYF. CDR3 in DNA: TGTGCCAGCAGCGTAGTAGGCACAGGGGGAGGCGAGACCCAGTACTTC.